The rows below give T cell receptor beta chains drawn from one sample of a study of T cells in Graves' hyperthyroidism and ophthalmopathy. One entry per CDR3 protein, called by TCRdb with MiXCR from the multiplex PCR reads. The sample contains roughly 660,000 distinct CDR3 sequences, roughly 17% of which appear only once. Input material: blood. The receptors were gathered from a man aged 45-65 years with Graves' hyperthyroidism. The CDR3 runs from the conserved cysteine through the conserved F or W. D genes are given only for firm matches. Only some rows state a clone size, as once, few, many or a class for expanded clones.

j_call: TRBJ2-7
v_call: TRBV7-8
clone_size: many
d_call: NA
cdr3_aa: CASRPNLATEYEQYF
cdr3_nt: TGTGCCAGCAGGCCCAATCTTGCTACTGAATACGAGCAGTACTTC

j_call: TRBJ2-7
v_call: TRBV20-1
clone_size: many
d_call: TRBD1
cdr3_aa: CSALDRDTYEQYF
cdr3_nt: TGCAGTGCTTTAGACAGGGATACCTACGAGCAGTACTTC

j_call: TRBJ1-1
v_call: TRBV6-2/TRBV6-3
clone_size: many
d_call: TRBD1
cdr3_aa: CASMKPGQGYAAAFF
cdr3_nt: TGTGCCAGCATGAAACCGGGACAGGGTTATGCGGCAGCTTTCTTT

j_call: TRBJ1-1
v_call: TRBV4-3
clone_size: NA
d_call: NA
cdr3_aa: CASSQDKGRLNTEAFF
cdr3_nt: TGCGCCAGCAGCCAAGATAAAGGCAGACTGAACACTGAAGCTTTCTTT

j_call: TRBJ1-3
v_call: TRBV10-3
clone_size: many
d_call: NA
cdr3_aa: CAISGLNSGNTIYF
cdr3_nt: TGTGCCATCAGTGGACTGAACTCTGGAAACACCATATATTTT

j_call: TRBJ2-5
v_call: TRBV19
clone_size: few
d_call: TRBD1
cdr3_aa: CASSIVGQGSPETQYF
cdr3_nt: TGTGCCAGTAGTATTGTCGGACAGGGGTCCCCGGAGACCCAGTACTTC

j_call: TRBJ1-5
v_call: TRBV12-3/TRBV12-4
clone_size: few
d_call: NA
cdr3_aa: CASSLAPGTNQPQHF
cdr3_nt: TGTGCCAGCAGTTTAGCGCCAGGGACAAATCAGCCCCAGCATTTT

j_call: TRBJ2-1
v_call: TRBV28
clone_size: NA
d_call: NA
cdr3_aa: CASTPNGKGWNEQFF
cdr3_nt: TGTGCCAGCACCCCTAATGGCAAGGGCTGGAATGAGCAGTTCTTC

j_call: TRBJ1-1
v_call: TRBV7-9
clone_size: many
d_call: NA
cdr3_aa: CASSLDGGFMNTEAFF
cdr3_nt: TGTGCCAGCAGCTTAGATGGGGGCTTCATGAACACTGAAGCTTTCTTT

j_call: TRBJ1-1
v_call: TRBV5-1
clone_size: NA
d_call: TRBD1
cdr3_aa: CASRYATGGLSENTEAFF
cdr3_nt: TGCGCCAGCAGATATGCGACAGGGGGCCTCTCAGAGAACACTGAAGCTTTCTTT

j_call: TRBJ2-5
v_call: TRBV7-9
clone_size: many
d_call: NA
cdr3_aa: CASSFGAEETQYF
cdr3_nt: TGTGCCAGCAGCTTCGGCGCGGAAGAGACCCAGTACTTC

j_call: TRBJ1-2
v_call: TRBV29-1
clone_size: NA
d_call: NA
cdr3_aa: CSVEDHSYGYTF
cdr3_nt: TGCAGCGTTGAAGATCACAGCTATGGCTACACCTTC

j_call: TRBJ1-2
v_call: TRBV7-8
clone_size: few
d_call: NA
cdr3_aa: CASTMVGGYGYTF
cdr3_nt: TGTGCCAGCACCATGGTTGGGGGTTATGGCTACACCTTC

j_call: TRBJ2-3
v_call: TRBV6-1
clone_size: few
d_call: TRBD1
cdr3_aa: CASKRDSPTDTQYF
cdr3_nt: TGTGCCAGCAAACGGGACAGCCCCACAGATACGCAGTATTTT

j_call: TRBJ2-7
v_call: TRBV20-1
clone_size: many
d_call: TRBD2
cdr3_aa: CSAWEALAGDEQYF
cdr3_nt: TGCAGTGCCTGGGAGGCCCTAGCGGGAGACGAGCAGTACTTC

j_call: TRBJ2-3
v_call: TRBV28
clone_size: many
d_call: NA
cdr3_aa: CASSPSGSLNTQYF
cdr3_nt: TGTGCCAGCAGTCCATCGGGCAGTTTGAATACGCAGTATTTT

j_call: TRBJ2-5
v_call: TRBV7-2
clone_size: many
d_call: NA
cdr3_aa: CASSSLRGVEETQYF
cdr3_nt: TGTGCCAGCAGCTCGCTACGCGGGGTCGAAGAGACCCAGTACTTC

j_call: TRBJ2-2
v_call: TRBV7-8
clone_size: NA
d_call: TRBD1
cdr3_aa: CASSLAPPGGSGELFF
cdr3_nt: TGTGCCAGCAGCTTAGCTCCCCCAGGGGGATCCGGGGAGCTGTTTTTT

j_call: TRBJ2-1
v_call: TRBV9
clone_size: few
d_call: NA
cdr3_aa: CASSPGTPHYNEQFF
cdr3_nt: TGTGCCAGCAGCCCCGGGACTCCCCACTACAATGAGCAGTTCTTC

j_call: TRBJ1-6
v_call: TRBV6-1
clone_size: many
d_call: TRBD1
cdr3_aa: CASSYRTGDSPLHF
cdr3_nt: TGTGCCAGCAGTTATCGGACAGGGGACTCACCCCTCCACTTT

j_call: TRBJ1-1
v_call: TRBV30
clone_size: few
d_call: NA
cdr3_aa: CAWGGGRHTEAFF
cdr3_nt: TGTGCCTGGGGAGGGGGTCGGCACACTGAAGCTTTCTTT

j_call: TRBJ2-5
v_call: TRBV15
clone_size: many
d_call: NA
cdr3_aa: CATSSWDGQETQYF
cdr3_nt: TGTGCCACCAGCAGCTGGGACGGGCAAGAGACCCAGTACTTC

j_call: TRBJ1-4
v_call: TRBV29-1
clone_size: few
d_call: NA
cdr3_aa: CILPRNRDPEIEKLFF
cdr3_nt: TGCATCCTTCCCAGGAACCGGGACCCTGAGATAGAAAAACTGTTTTTT

j_call: TRBJ1-1
v_call: TRBV7-9
clone_size: NA
d_call: NA
cdr3_aa: CASSLVPGAGMNSEAFF
cdr3_nt: TGTGCCAGCAGCTTAGTTCCGGGGGCCGGGATGAACAGTGAAGCTTTCTTT

j_call: TRBJ1-2
v_call: TRBV7-8
clone_size: few
d_call: NA
cdr3_aa: CASSLAAGTSTSPYGYTF
cdr3_nt: TGTGCCAGCAGCTTAGCGGCTGGGACCTCGACATCCCCCTATGGCTACACCTTC

j_call: TRBJ1-2
v_call: TRBV16
clone_size: few
d_call: TRBD1
cdr3_aa: CASSPIGGQGWGGYTF
cdr3_nt: TGTGCCAGCAGCCCAATCGGTGGACAGGGATGGGGTGGCTACACCTTC

j_call: TRBJ2-2
v_call: TRBV6-2/TRBV6-3
clone_size: NA
d_call: TRBD2
cdr3_aa: CASSYSASGSFGTGELFF
cdr3_nt: TGTGCCAGCAGTTACTCGGCTAGCGGGAGTTTCGGCACCGGGGAGCTGTTTTTT

j_call: TRBJ2-7
v_call: TRBV27
clone_size: many
d_call: TRBD2
cdr3_aa: CASRATSGRAYEQYF
cdr3_nt: TGTGCCAGCAGAGCGACTAGCGGGAGGGCCTACGAGCAGTACTTC

j_call: TRBJ2-1
v_call: TRBV28
clone_size: few
d_call: TRBD2
cdr3_aa: CASRTLLAGHEQFF
cdr3_nt: TGTGCCAGCAGGACGCTACTAGCGGGACATGAGCAGTTCTTC

j_call: TRBJ2-7
v_call: TRBV19
clone_size: NA
d_call: NA
cdr3_aa: CASRLVGLKTYEQYF
cdr3_nt: TGTGCCAGTAGGTTAGTCGGACTCAAGACCTACGAGCAGTACTTC

j_call: TRBJ2-5
v_call: TRBV5-6
clone_size: few
d_call: TRBD1
cdr3_aa: CASSLLRQGAGETQYF
cdr3_nt: TGTGCCAGCAGCTTGTTAAGACAGGGGGCCGGAGAGACCCAGTACTTC

j_call: TRBJ2-1
v_call: TRBV19
clone_size: NA
d_call: TRBD2
cdr3_aa: CASSMASGYYNEQFF
cdr3_nt: TGTGCCAGTAGTATGGCTAGCGGCTACTACAATGAGCAGTTCTTC

j_call: TRBJ2-5
v_call: TRBV27
clone_size: many
d_call: TRBD1
cdr3_aa: CASSSFPDRGLETQYF
cdr3_nt: TGTGCCAGCAGTTCATTCCCTGACAGGGGACTAGAGACCCAGTACTTC

j_call: TRBJ1-5
v_call: TRBV4-1
clone_size: many
d_call: TRBD1
cdr3_aa: CASSHGQANQPQHF
cdr3_nt: TGCGCCAGCAGCCATGGACAGGCCAATCAGCCCCAGCATTTT

j_call: TRBJ2-2
v_call: TRBV25-1
clone_size: few
d_call: NA
cdr3_aa: CASSVLPTGELFF
cdr3_nt: TGTGCCAGCAGTGTTCTACCGACCGGGGAGCTGTTTTTT

j_call: TRBJ2-7
v_call: TRBV28
clone_size: many
d_call: NA
cdr3_aa: CASSPQRGWKGPRSYEQYF
cdr3_nt: TGTGCCAGCAGTCCCCAAAGAGGTTGGAAGGGACCCCGCTCCTACGAGCAGTACTTC

j_call: TRBJ2-7
v_call: TRBV11-2
clone_size: many
d_call: NA
cdr3_aa: CASSLITGLTYEQYF
cdr3_nt: TGTGCCAGCAGCTTAATTACCGGCCTAACCTACGAGCAGTACTTC

j_call: TRBJ2-5
v_call: TRBV24-1
clone_size: many
d_call: NA
cdr3_aa: CATSDGYRETQYF
cdr3_nt: TGTGCCACCAGTGATGGCTACAGAGAGACCCAGTACTTC

j_call: TRBJ2-3
v_call: TRBV11-2
clone_size: NA
d_call: TRBD1
cdr3_aa: CASSLVQAGTGTQYF
cdr3_nt: TGTGCCAGCAGCTTAGTCCAAGCAGGGACAGGTACGCAGTATTTT

j_call: TRBJ2-5
v_call: TRBV28
clone_size: NA
d_call: TRBD1
cdr3_aa: CASSKLLRTGDPRPQYF
cdr3_nt: TGTGCCAGCAGTAAACTCCTCCGGACAGGGGACCCAAGGCCCCAGTACTTC

j_call: TRBJ1-2
v_call: TRBV27
clone_size: many
d_call: NA
cdr3_aa: CASSSRVGQHGYTF
cdr3_nt: TGTGCCAGCAGTTCCAGGGTGGGACAACATGGCTACACCTTC

j_call: TRBJ1-1
v_call: TRBV30
clone_size: many
d_call: NA
cdr3_aa: CAWNKDGFYTEAFF
cdr3_nt: TGTGCCTGGAATAAAGACGGATTTTACACTGAAGCTTTCTTT

j_call: TRBJ1-3
v_call: TRBV12-5
clone_size: NA
d_call: NA
cdr3_aa: CASGFTGNTIYF
cdr3_nt: TGTGCTAGTGGTTTTACTGGAAACACCATATATTTT

j_call: TRBJ2-5
v_call: TRBV6-7
clone_size: NA
d_call: NA
cdr3_aa: CASSGVYETQYF
cdr3_nt: TGTGCCAGCAGCGGTGTATACGAGACCCAGTACTTC

j_call: TRBJ2-6
v_call: TRBV13
clone_size: few
d_call: TRBD1
cdr3_aa: CASSANRDRSSGANVLTF
cdr3_nt: TGTGCCAGCAGCGCAAACAGGGACAGGAGCTCTGGGGCCAACGTCCTGACTTTC

j_call: TRBJ2-2
v_call: TRBV7-6
clone_size: NA
d_call: NA
cdr3_aa: CASSPGTGSYSTGELFF
cdr3_nt: TGTGCCAGCAGCCCCGGGACGGGTTCGTATTCGACCGGGGAGCTGTTTTTT

j_call: TRBJ2-7
v_call: TRBV7-8
clone_size: many
d_call: TRBD2
cdr3_aa: CASSSSLAGGHYYEQYF
cdr3_nt: TGTGCCAGCAGCTCTTCCTTAGCGGGGGGGCATTACTACGAGCAGTACTTC

j_call: TRBJ2-1
v_call: TRBV28
clone_size: few
d_call: NA
cdr3_aa: CASSFVLAIEQFF
cdr3_nt: TGTGCCAGCAGTTTCGTCTTGGCGATTGAGCAGTTCTTC

j_call: TRBJ1-2
v_call: TRBV11-2
clone_size: many
d_call: TRBD1
cdr3_aa: CASSLYGDRGGYTF
cdr3_nt: TGTGCCAGCAGCCTATATGGGGACAGGGGTGGCTACACCTTC

j_call: TRBJ2-1
v_call: TRBV28
clone_size: many
d_call: TRBD2
cdr3_aa: CASSSGLAGGRYNEQFF
cdr3_nt: TGTGCCAGCAGTTCGGGACTAGCGGGAGGCCGTTACAATGAGCAGTTCTTC

j_call: TRBJ2-2
v_call: TRBV28
clone_size: many
d_call: NA
cdr3_aa: CASSFAGMNTGELFF
cdr3_nt: TGTGCCAGCAGTTTTGCAGGGATGAACACCGGGGAGCTGTTTTTT

j_call: TRBJ2-3
v_call: TRBV28
clone_size: few
d_call: TRBD1
cdr3_aa: CASRSGTASDTQYF
cdr3_nt: TGTGCCAGCAGGTCCGGGACAGCATCAGATACGCAGTATTTT

j_call: TRBJ2-1
v_call: TRBV3-1
clone_size: few
d_call: TRBD1
cdr3_aa: CASSQESWTGGFYEQFF
cdr3_nt: TGTGCCAGCAGCCAAGAATCTTGGACAGGGGGTTTTTATGAGCAGTTCTTC

j_call: TRBJ2-2
v_call: TRBV20-1
clone_size: NA
d_call: NA
cdr3_aa: CSAPDRNTGELFF
cdr3_nt: TGCAGTGCTCCGGACAGGAACACCGGGGAGCTGTTTTTT

j_call: TRBJ1-5
v_call: TRBV7-9
clone_size: NA
d_call: NA
cdr3_aa: CASSLDTQGGTNQPQHF
cdr3_nt: TGTGCCAGCAGCTTAGATACACAGGGTGGGACGAATCAGCCCCAGCATTTT